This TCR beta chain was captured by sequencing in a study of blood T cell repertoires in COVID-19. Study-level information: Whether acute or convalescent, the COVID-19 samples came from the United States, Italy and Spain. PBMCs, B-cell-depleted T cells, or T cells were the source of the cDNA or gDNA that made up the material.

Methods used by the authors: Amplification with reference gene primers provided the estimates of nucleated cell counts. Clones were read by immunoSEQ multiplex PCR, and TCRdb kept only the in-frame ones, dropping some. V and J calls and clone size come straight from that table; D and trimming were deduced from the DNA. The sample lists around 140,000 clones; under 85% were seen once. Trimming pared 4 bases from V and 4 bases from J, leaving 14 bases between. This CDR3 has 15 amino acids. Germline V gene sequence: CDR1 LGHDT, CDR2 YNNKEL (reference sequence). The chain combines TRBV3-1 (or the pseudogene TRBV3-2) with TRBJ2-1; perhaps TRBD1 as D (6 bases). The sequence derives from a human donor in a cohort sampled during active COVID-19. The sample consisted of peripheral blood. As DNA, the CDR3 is TGTGCCAGCAGCCCACCCGGGACACAATACAATGAGCAGTTCTTC. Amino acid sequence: CASSPPGTQYNEQFF.